This TCR beta chain was profiled in a study of PD-1 blockade in classical Hodgkin lymphoma. Study-level points and caveats: Individuals who commenced nivolumab within less than 1 year of ASCT were excluded.

With regard to this clone: Its antigen is not known.

Clones were read by immunoSEQ multiplex PCR, and TCRdb kept only the in-frame ones, dropping some. The repertoire holds about 43,000 clones, roughly 72% seen once, with 2.5% to 3.5% in the top ten. All trial patients relapsed after autologous stem cell transplantation. Trimming stripped 0 bases from V and 5 bases from J, with 16 bases between. Looked up from germline, CDR1 is SGDLS and CDR2 is YYNGEE. The CDR3 sequence is 16 residues long. The source was peripheral blood mononuclear cells (PBMCs), collected before the second cycle of nivolumab. This chain links TRBV9 with TRBJ2-3, with a tentative D call TRBD2 (5 bases). The TCR originated in a human donor with classical Hodgkin lymphoma. CDR3 DNA: TGTGCCAGCAGCGTAGTTGGTAGCGCCCCGCAAGATACGCAGTATTTT. Translation: CASSVVGSAPQDTQYF.